The source of this T cell receptor (beta chain) is a study of blood T cell repertoires in COVID-19. The overall study: The analysed material was cDNA or gDNA that came from T cells, B-cell-depleted T cells, or PBMCs.

Seattle cases were enrolled at active infection and followed longitudinally. Original data processing: The authors estimated nucleated cell counts from reference gene primer amplification. Here immunoSEQ multiplex PCR was the method, and the copy in TCRdb shows in-frame clones only, minus some. Clone size and the V and J calls come from that table; the DNA yielded D and trimming. The repertoire holds about 300,000 clones, with 65% to 85% as singletons. The junction had 5 bases not matched to a gene; V was cut back by 4 bases and J by 6 bases. The CDR3 is 14 amino acids. Germline CDR1 SGHNT, CDR2 YYREEE (reference sequence).

The sequencing sample was made of peripheral blood. The chain couples TRBV5-4 to TRBJ2-7, with 12 bases identical to TRBD2. This sequence originates from a human donor with COVID-19, enrolled during active disease. The donor label of this sample is uncertain. The CDR3 DNA reads TGTGCCAGCAGCGCGACTAGCGGGAGACGCGAGCAGTACTTC. Amino acids: CASSATSGRREQYF.